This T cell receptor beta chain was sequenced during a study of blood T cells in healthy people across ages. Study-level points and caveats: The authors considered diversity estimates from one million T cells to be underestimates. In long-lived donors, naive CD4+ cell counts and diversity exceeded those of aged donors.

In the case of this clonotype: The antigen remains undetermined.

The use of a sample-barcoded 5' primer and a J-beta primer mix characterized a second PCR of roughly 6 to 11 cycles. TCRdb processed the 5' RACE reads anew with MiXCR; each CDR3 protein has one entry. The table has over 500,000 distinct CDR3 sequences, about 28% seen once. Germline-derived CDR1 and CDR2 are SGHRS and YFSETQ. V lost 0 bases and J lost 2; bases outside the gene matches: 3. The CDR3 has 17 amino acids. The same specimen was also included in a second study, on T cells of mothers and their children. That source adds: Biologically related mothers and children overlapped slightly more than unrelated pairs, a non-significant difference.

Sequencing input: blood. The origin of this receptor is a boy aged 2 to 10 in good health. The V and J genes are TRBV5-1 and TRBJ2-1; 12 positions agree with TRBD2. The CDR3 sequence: CASSLEASGGAYNEQFF. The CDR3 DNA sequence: TGCGCCAGCAGCTTGGAGGCTAGCGGGGGGGCCTACAATGAGCAGTTCTTC.